These T cell receptor beta chains were read from a single sample in a study of T cells in Graves' hyperthyroidism and ophthalmopathy. TCRdb ran MiXCR on the multiplex PCR reads and lists one entry per CDR3 protein. The data hold 700,000 to 850,000 distinct CDR3 sequences, with 35% observed a single time. The sequencing sample was made of blood. The origin of the receptors is a woman between 40 and 50 years old with Graves' hyperthyroidism. Each CDR3 is given with its conserved first and last residue. D genes are given only for firm matches. Expanded clones are given a class, and other clones once, few, many or no size at all.

d_call j_call clone_size v_call cdr3_nt cdr3_aa
- TRBJ1-4 - TRBV29-1 TGCAGCGTTCGGGATGGGCAGGGAGGTGAAAAACTGTTTTTT CSVRDGQGGEKLFF
- TRBJ2-7 - TRBV19 TGTGCCAGTAGGGATGGACAGTCCTACGAGCAGTACTTC CASRDGQSYEQYF
- TRBJ2-7 few TRBV6-2/TRBV6-3 TGTGCCAGCAGACGGGATCCTACCTCCTACGAGCAGTACTTC CASRRDPTSYEQYF
TRBD1 TRBJ2-7 many TRBV7-9 TGTGCCAGCAGCATCCCGGGACAGGGTTCCTACGAGCAGTACTTC CASSIPGQGSYEQYF
- TRBJ2-7 few TRBV20-1 TGCAGTGCTAACGCCGAAGACAGGTTTTCCTACGAGCAGTACTTC CSANAEDRFSYEQYF
- TRBJ1-1 - TRBV10-2 TGCGCCGGCTGGGGGAACACTGAAGCTTTCTTT CAGWGNTEAFF
- TRBJ2-5 many TRBV7-2 TGTGCCAGCAGCTTAGCGCGAGGGTCTTTTTACCAAGAGACCCAGTACTTC CASSLARGSFYQETQYF
TRBD1 TRBJ2-5 - TRBV5-1 TGCGCCAGCAGCCAGTCGACAGGGGGGAATCAGCCCCAGTACTTC CASSQSTGGNQPQYF
TRBD2 TRBJ2-5 - TRBV4-3 TGCGCCAGCAGCCAAGAAGGGCTAGCGGGGGGACAAGAGACCCAGTACTTC CASSQEGLAGGQETQYF
TRBD1 TRBJ1-3 - TRBV6-2/TRBV6-3 TGTGCCAGCAGACCCGGGGACAGGAGCTCTGGAAACACCATATATTTT CASRPGDRSSGNTIYF
- TRBJ2-7 - TRBV29-1 TGCAGCGTTGAAGTCCGGGGCCGATACGAGCAGTACTTC CSVEVRGRYEQYF
- TRBJ1-2 - TRBV4-3 TGCGCCAGCAGCCAACCCCCCGGGCAGGCGGGTTATGGCTACACCTTC CASSQPPGQAGYGYTF
- TRBJ1-1 - TRBV12-3/TRBV12-4 TGTGCCAGCAGTTTCAGGCGGCTCTCTGAAGCTTTCTTT CASSFRRLSEAFF
TRBD2 TRBJ2-1 - TRBV2 TGTGCCAGCAGTCCTGGCGGGAGTCGGAATGAGCAGTTCTTC CASSPGGSRNEQFF
TRBD2 TRBJ2-6 - TRBV7-2 TGTGCCAGCAGCCCCGGGACTAGCGGGGGGGCCAACGTCCTGACTTTC CASSPGTSGGANVLTF
- TRBJ1-2 many TRBV20-1 TGCAGTGCTCGGGACTCTGGCTACACCTTC CSARDSGYTF
- TRBJ2-5 - TRBV27 TGTGCCAGCAGTTCCTACAGGGGAGGGGAGACCCAGTACTTC CASSSYRGGETQYF
- TRBJ1-5 - TRBV12-5 TGTGCTAGTGGTTTTCTCGTTTCCGGGACGCCGGCCGAGCAGGACCAGCATTTT CASGFLVSGTPAEQDQHF
- TRBJ2-6 - TRBV11-2 TGTGCCAGGCCGCCCCTGGGGGCCGGGGCCAACGTCCTGACTTTC CARPPLGAGANVLTF
- TRBJ2-2 - TRBV27 TGTGCCAGCACCCCTCCGAACACCGGGGAGCTGTTTTTT CASTPPNTGELFF
- TRBJ1-3 many TRBV10-3 TGTGCCATCAGTGACTCCAGCTCTGGAAACACCATATATTTT CAISDSSSGNTIYF
- TRBJ1-2 - TRBV15 TGTGCCACCAGCAGAGTCGGACAGATCTATGGCTACACCTTC CATSRVGQIYGYTF
TRBD1 TRBJ2-7 many TRBV7-6 TGTGCCAGCAGCTTAGGGATTTCAGGACAGGGTGTCCACGAGCAGTACTTC CASSLGISGQGVHEQYF
- TRBJ2-7 many TRBV5-1 TGCGCCAGCAGCCGAGCGCGCTATGGCGAGCAGTACTTC CASSRARYGEQYF
TRBD1 TRBJ2-7 - TRBV28 TGTGCCAGCAGTTTCTCGCGGACAGGCCTTTACGAGCAGTACTTC CASSFSRTGLYEQYF
- TRBJ2-7 - TRBV28 TGTGCCAGCAGTTTACATACAGACTCCTACGAGCAGTACTTC CASSLHTDSYEQYF
TRBD2 TRBJ2-5 few TRBV11-2 TGTGCCAGCAGTTGGGGCGGGGGGGGAGCGGCCCAGTACTTC CASSWGGGGAAQYF
TRBD2 TRBJ2-5 - TRBV20-1 TGCAGTGCTAGTATCCTAGCGGGAGCAGAGACCCAGTACTTC CSASILAGAETQYF
TRBD2 TRBJ2-7 once TRBV2 TGTGCCAGCCTTCCGGGACTAGCGGGGTACGAGCAGTACTTC CASLPGLAGYEQYF
- TRBJ1-1 many TRBV7-8 TGTGCCAGCACCGTCCGACCAGGGTTGTCGAACACTGAAGCTTTCTTT CASTVRPGLSNTEAFF
- TRBJ1-6 - TRBV19 TGTGCCAGTAGGACTTCAGACAGCCACTTT CASRTSDSHF
- TRBJ1-1 - TRBV7-9 TGTGCCAGCAGCTCGAGGGAATCCGCTGAAGCTTTCTTT CASSSRESAEAFF
TRBD2 TRBJ2-2 - TRBV5-8 TGTGCCAGCAGCTTGCCAGCGGGAGCCAACACCGGGGAGCTGTTTTTT CASSLPAGANTGELFF
TRBD1 TRBJ1-2 many TRBV19 TGTGCCAGTACCGAGACAGGGTCGAAGAGTAACTATGGCTACACCTTC CASTETGSKSNYGYTF
- TRBJ1-5 many TRBV20-1 TGCAGTGCTAGACAAACAGGGCTCCATCAGCCCCAGCATTTT CSARQTGLHQPQHF
TRBD1 TRBJ1-5 many TRBV2 TGTGCCAGCAGGAAACAGGGGGCCGGGCAGCCCCAGCATTTT CASRKQGAGQPQHF
- TRBJ1-1 few TRBV3-1 TGTGCCAGCAGCCACAGGCGCACTGAAGCTTTCTTT CASSHRRTEAFF
TRBD1 TRBJ1-2 few TRBV6-5 TGTGCCAGCAGTTCCCTCCCAAACAGGGGGCTGGAGGGCTACACCTTC CASSSLPNRGLEGYTF
- TRBJ2-7 few TRBV4-1 TGCGCCAGCAGCCAAGAACCCATGACTAGGCCCTACGAGCAGTACTTC CASSQEPMTRPYEQYF
- TRBJ2-7 once TRBV5-3 TGTGCCAGCACCCCGATGTGGGGGTCCTACGAGCAGTACTTC CASTPMWGSYEQYF
- TRBJ1-1 - TRBV25-1 TGTGCCAGCGTTGGGGCCCTATTATCGAACACTGAAGCTTTCTTT CASVGALLSNTEAFF
- TRBJ2-7 many TRBV7-9 TGTGCCAGCAGCCCGCCCGTGGCTATGACCGAGCAGTACTTC CASSPPVAMTEQYF
- TRBJ1-6 many TRBV10-3 TGTGCCATCAGTGTGGACAGTGGTAGATCACCCCTCCACTTT CAISVDSGRSPLHF
TRBD1 TRBJ2-5 - TRBV12-3/TRBV12-4 TGTGCCAGCAGTTTATGGGGACAGTCGGAGACCCAGTACTTC CASSLWGQSETQYF
- TRBJ2-7 - TRBV12-3/TRBV12-4 TGTGCCAGCAGTTTAGCCGGGACACCGGGGCGAGAGCAGTACTTC CASSLAGTPGREQYF
- TRBJ2-5 few TRBV4-3 TGCGCCAGCAGCCAAGGTCGGGGGGCGGCGGAGACCCAGTACTTC CASSQGRGAAETQYF